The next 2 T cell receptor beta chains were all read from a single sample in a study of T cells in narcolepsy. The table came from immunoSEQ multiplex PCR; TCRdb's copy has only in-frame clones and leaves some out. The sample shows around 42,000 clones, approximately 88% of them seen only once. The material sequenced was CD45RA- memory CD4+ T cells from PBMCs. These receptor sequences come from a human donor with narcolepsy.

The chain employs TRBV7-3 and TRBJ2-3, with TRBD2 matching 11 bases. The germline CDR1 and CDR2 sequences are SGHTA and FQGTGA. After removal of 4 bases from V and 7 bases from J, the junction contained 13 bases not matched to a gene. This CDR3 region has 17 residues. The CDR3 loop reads CASSSLAGGGVGNTQYF. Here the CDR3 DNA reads TGTGCCAGCAGCTCCCTAGCGGGGGGCGGAGTAGGAAATACGCAGTATTTT.

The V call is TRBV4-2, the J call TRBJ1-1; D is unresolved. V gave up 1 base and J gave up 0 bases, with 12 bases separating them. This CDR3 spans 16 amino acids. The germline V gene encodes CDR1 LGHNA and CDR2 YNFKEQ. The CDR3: CASSQVGRGLNTEAFF. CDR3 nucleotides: TGTGCCAGCAGCCAAGTCGGGCGCGGGTTGAACACTGAAGCTTTCTTT.